The rows below give T cell receptor beta chains drawn from one sample of a study of blood T cells in healthy people across ages. MiXCR, applied by TCRdb to the 5' RACE reads, yields one record per CDR3 protein. The data hold 700,000 to 850,000 distinct CDR3 sequences, with around 34% observed a single time. What was sequenced was blood. Every receptor here comes from a man aged 18 to 29 in good health. The CDR3 runs from the conserved cysteine through the conserved F or W. The D gene is left open where the match is weak. Clone size is shown for a subset of rows, as once, few, many or a class of expanded clone.

>TRBD1|TRBV27|few|TRBJ2-3
CASSSHRGLGTDTQYF
TGTGCCAGCAGTTCGCACAGGGGGCTCGGCACAGATACGCAGTATTTT
>.|TRBV7-3|.|TRBJ2-2
CASSLSGRGGSGELFF
TGTGCCAGCAGCTTATCGGGCAGGGGCGGTTCCGGGGAGCTGTTTTTT
>TRBD1|TRBV10-3|.|TRBJ2-1
CAIRPDRGGNEQFF
TGTGCCATCAGACCTGACAGGGGGGGCAATGAGCAGTTCTTC
>.|TRBV2|few|TRBJ2-7
CASSEGETVRSYEQYF
TGTGCCAGCAGTGAAGGCGAAACAGTGCGATCCTACGAGCAGTACTTC
>.|TRBV6-1|.|TRBJ1-2
CASSEAGGLGGYTF
TGTGCCAGCAGTGAAGCAGGAGGGCTTGGAGGCTACACCTTC
>.|TRBV10-3|.|TRBJ1-1
CAISDWSVWGAEAFF
TGTGCCATCAGTGACTGGAGCGTTTGGGGCGCTGAAGCTTTCTTT
>TRBD2|TRBV12-3/TRBV12-4|.|TRBJ2-1
CASSSGLAGRDPNEQFF
TGTGCCAGCAGTTCGGGACTAGCGGGGCGAGATCCCAATGAGCAGTTCTTC
>.|TRBV4-1|.|TRBJ1-5
CASSQAFGSNQPQHF
TGCGCCAGCAGCCAAGCTTTCGGTAGCAATCAGCCCCAGCATTTT
>.|TRBV25-1|.|TRBJ2-2
CATPGVTGELFF
TGTGCCACCCCAGGGGTGACCGGGGAGCTGTTTTTT
>TRBD1|TRBV10-3|few|TRBJ1-5
CAIRDRGLDQPQHF
TGTGCCATCAGGGACAGGGGATTAGACCAGCCCCAGCATTTT
>.|TRBV12-3/TRBV12-4|few|TRBJ1-2
CASSLTASGNYGYTF
TGTGCCAGCAGTTTAACAGCGTCCGGCAACTATGGCTACACCTTC
>.|TRBV25-1|.|TRBJ1-2
CASRETGYYGYTF
TGTGCCAGCAGAGAGACAGGTTACTATGGCTACACCTTC
>.|TRBV5-1|.|TRBJ1-1
CASSFDIPNTEAFF
TGCGCCAGCAGCTTTGACATTCCGAACACTGAAGCTTTCTTT
>.|TRBV6-6|few|TRBJ1-1
CASSSGRDTEAFF
TGTGCCAGCAGTTCCGGCCGGGACACTGAAGCTTTCTTT
>.|TRBV29-1|many|TRBJ2-7
CSVVVSSSWPYYEQYF
TGCAGCGTTGTGGTTTCCAGTAGTTGGCCGTACTACGAGCAGTACTTC
>.|TRBV2|many|TRBJ2-4
CASRREGDYIQYF
TGTGCCAGCCGCAGGGAGGGGGATTACATTCAGTACTTC
>.|TRBV20-1|.|TRBJ1-5
CSAGGGQGLNQPQHF
TGCAGTGCTGGCGGGGGCCAGGGACTCAATCAGCCCCAGCATTTT
>.|TRBV7-2|.|TRBJ1-1
CASSLYPWANTEAFF
TGTGCCAGCAGCTTATATCCTTGGGCGAACACTGAAGCTTTCTTT
>TRBD1|TRBV28|.|TRBJ1-2
CASRLPTGTGPLWGGGYTF
TGTGCCAGCAGACTTCCCACCGGGACAGGCCCCCTCTGGGGAGGAGGCTACACCTTC
>.|TRBV10-3|.|TRBJ2-1
CAISDRVYNEQFF
TGTGCCATCAGTGACAGGGTCTACAATGAGCAGTTCTTC
>TRBD1|TRBV20-1|.|TRBJ1-2
CSANPGTGNYGYTF
TGCAGTGCTAACCCCGGGACAGGAAACTATGGCTACACCTTC
>TRBD1|TRBV6-5|few|TRBJ2-5
CASSYPVTGGVKETQYF
TGTGCCAGCAGTTACCCAGTGACAGGGGGAGTGAAAGAGACCCAGTACTTC
>.|TRBV9|.|TRBJ1-2
CASSGGDPAGYTF
TGTGCCAGCAGCGGTGGGGATCCCGCTGGCTACACCTTC
>.|TRBV6-1|few|TRBJ2-3
CASSESLTHNTDTQYF
TGTGCCAGCAGTGAATCTCTGACACATAACACAGATACGCAGTATTTT
>TRBD1|TRBV7-3|.|TRBJ2-7
CASSSKDRSYEQYF
TGTGCCAGCAGCTCGAAGGACAGGTCGTACGAGCAGTACTTC
>TRBD2|TRBV12-3/TRBV12-4|once|TRBJ2-3
CASSLRVGTSADTQYF
TGTGCCAGCAGTTTAAGGGTAGGGACTAGCGCAGATACGCAGTATTTT